This section outlines one TCR beta chain sequence together with its context. Per the authors' pipeline: By means of reference gene primer amplification, nucleated cell counts were estimated. Sequenced by immunoSEQ multiplex PCR; TCRdb stores in-frame clones only, minus some. The D gene and trimming were derived from the DNA, and the V and J assignments and clone size from that table. The data hold some 87,000 clones, with approximately 75% observed a single time. The sample belongs to a study of blood T cell repertoires in COVID-19. This CDR3 is built from 12 residues. Germline V gives CDR1 MDHEN, CDR2 SYDVKM. V lost 7 bases, J lost 2 bases, and 9 bases lay in between.

J is TRBJ2-7 and V is TRBV28; a possible D gene is TRBD2 (5 bases). The sequencing input was peripheral blood. The sequence was obtained from a human donor in a cohort sampled during active COVID-19. The chain's CDR3 is CASNSRAYEQYF. The CDR3 DNA reads TGTGCCAGCAATTCGCGGGCCTACGAGCAGTACTTC. Together with reference TRBV28 and TRBJ2-7, the CDR3 gives the full variable domain: DVKVTQSSRYLVKRTGEKVFLECVQDMDHENMFWYRQDPGLGLRLIYFSYDVKMKEKGDIPEGYSVSREKKERFSLILESASTNQTSMYLCASNSRAYEQYFGPGTRLTVT.